This T cell receptor beta chain was captured in a study of blood T cell repertoires in COVID-19. This clone was recorded once. Germline V gives CDR1 PRHDT, CDR2 FYEKMQ (reference sequence). The CDR3 is made up of 12 amino acids. Trimming removed 5 bases from V and 9 bases from J, with 10 bases in between. The protocol was immunoSEQ multiplex PCR, while the TCRdb copy is restricted to in-frame clones and leaves out a portion. The sample includes more than 60,000 clones, about nine tenths of them seen just once. This clonotype originated in a woman at least 80 years old with active or convalescent COVID-19. The gene calls are TRBV13 and TRBJ2-2; D may be TRBD1 (6 bases). The source material was peripheral blood. CDR3 in DNA: TGTGCCAGCAGCCCAGGGGAACGGGAGCTGTTTTTT. It is translated as CASSPGERELFF.